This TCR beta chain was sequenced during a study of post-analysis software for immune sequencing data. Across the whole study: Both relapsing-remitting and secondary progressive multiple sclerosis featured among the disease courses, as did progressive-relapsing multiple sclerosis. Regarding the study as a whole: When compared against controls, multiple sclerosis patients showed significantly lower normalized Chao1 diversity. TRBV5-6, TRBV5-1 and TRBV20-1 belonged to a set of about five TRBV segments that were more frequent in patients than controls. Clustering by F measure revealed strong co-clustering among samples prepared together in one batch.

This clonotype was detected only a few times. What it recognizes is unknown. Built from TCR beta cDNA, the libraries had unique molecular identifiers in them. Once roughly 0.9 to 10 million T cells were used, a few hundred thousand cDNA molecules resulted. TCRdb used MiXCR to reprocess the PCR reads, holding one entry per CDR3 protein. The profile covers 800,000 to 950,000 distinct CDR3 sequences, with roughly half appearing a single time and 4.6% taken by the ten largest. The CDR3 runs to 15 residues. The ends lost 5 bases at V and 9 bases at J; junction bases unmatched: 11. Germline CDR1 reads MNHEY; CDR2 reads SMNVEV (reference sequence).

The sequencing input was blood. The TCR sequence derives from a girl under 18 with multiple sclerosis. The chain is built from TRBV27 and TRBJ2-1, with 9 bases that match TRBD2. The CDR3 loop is CASSSGSGSYTEQFF. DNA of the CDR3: TGTGCCAGCAGTAGTGGTAGCGGGAGTTATACTGAGCAGTTCTTC.